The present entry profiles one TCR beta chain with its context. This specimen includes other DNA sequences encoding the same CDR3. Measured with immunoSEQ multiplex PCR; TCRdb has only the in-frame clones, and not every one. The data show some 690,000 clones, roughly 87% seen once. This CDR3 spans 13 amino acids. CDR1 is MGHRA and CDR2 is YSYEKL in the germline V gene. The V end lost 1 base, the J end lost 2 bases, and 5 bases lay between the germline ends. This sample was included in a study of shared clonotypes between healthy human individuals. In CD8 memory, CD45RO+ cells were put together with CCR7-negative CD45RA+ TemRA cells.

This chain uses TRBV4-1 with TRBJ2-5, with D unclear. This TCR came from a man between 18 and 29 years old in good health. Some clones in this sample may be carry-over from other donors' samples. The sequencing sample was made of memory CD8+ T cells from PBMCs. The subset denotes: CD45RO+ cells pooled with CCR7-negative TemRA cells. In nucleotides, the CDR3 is TGCGCCAGCAGCCAAGGTGGGCAAGAGACCCAGTACTTC. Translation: CASSQGGQETQYF.